This TCR beta chain was obtained from a study of cytomegalovirus exposure and HLA in healthy donors. Donors had nominal health at sampling but likely had unrecorded immune exposures. Study results and limitations: Presence/absence analyses assumed roughly uniform sequencing depth across donors. Accurate HLA-A and HLA-B prediction from TCR beta sequences was reported for most subjects.

In the case of this clone: Its target is not known.

The primer mix had 60 Vbeta and 13 Jbeta primers. Source study methods: The count from a later analysis was 65 million to 90 million unique TCR beta chains, some 9.9 million of them shared. Clones were read by immunoSEQ multiplex PCR, and TCRdb kept only the in-frame ones, dropping some. For V, J and clone size, that table is used; D and trimming come from the DNA. The top ten hold roughly 5.6% of the sample, which has tens of thousands of clones, around 81% seen once. Germline loops: CDR1 LNHDA, CDR2 SQIVND (reference sequence). Trimming at V came to 6 bases and at J to 3 bases, leaving 8 bases not matched to a gene. The CDR3 sequence is 15 residues long.

Specimen: PBMCs. The chain recombines TRBV19 with TRBJ2-5; TRBD2 agrees at 9 bases. The source is a male donor in good health and CMV-seronegative. This CDR3 is CASRPSIAGEETQYF. The CDR3 DNA follows: TGTGCCAGTAGGCCTTCGATAGCGGGGGAAGAGACCCAGTACTTC.